What follows are 10 T cell receptor beta chains derived from one specimen sequenced in a study of blood T cell repertoires in COVID-19. Libraries were prepared by immunoSEQ multiplex PCR; TCRdb keeps only in-frame clonotypes and omits some of them. Of approximately 140,000 clones in the sample, 75% to 90% were seen once. Sequenced material: peripheral blood. These receptor sequences come from a man aged 45 to 65 with active or convalescent COVID-19.

This sequence joins TRBV19 and TRBJ1-1, with D perhaps matching TRBD1 (6 bases). In germline, CDR1 is LNHDA, CDR2 SQIVND (reference sequence). Trimming took 6 bases from V and 6 from J, leaving 14 bases between them. This CDR3 region has 13 residues. This CDR3 reads CASSRGEGAEAFF. The CDR3 nucleotides read TGTGCCAGTAGCAGGGGAGAAGGCGCTGAAGCTTTCTTT.

This chain links TRBV11-3 with TRBJ2-3; 10 nucleotides match TRBD2. J was trimmed by 0 bases and V by 4 bases; bases with no gene match: 13. Germline CDR1 is SGHNT and CDR2 is YENEEA. The CDR3 contains 19 residues. This CDR3 is CASSSRSSGGIRSTDTQYF. DNA of the CDR3: TGTGCCAGCAGCTCCCGTAGTAGCGGGGGGATTAGAAGCACAGATACGCAGTATTTT.

The chain recombines TRBV21-1 with TRBJ2-7; whether TRBD2, the table's D call, matches the DNA was not checked. TRBV21-1 is given as a pseudogene. The CDR3 spans 17 residues. The CDR3 reads CASSKAPHQLAGKEQYF. The CDR3 DNA reads TGTGCCAGCAGCAAAGCGCCGCACCAGCTAGCGGGGAAGGAGCAGTACTTC.

The CDR3 loop is CASSIGGLAGGRETQYF. The CDR3 region has the DNA TGTGCCAGTAGTATTGGTGGTTTGGCGGGAGGGCGGGAGACCCAGTACTTC. The chain couples TRBV19 to TRBJ2-5; TRBD2 aligns across 9 bases. V shed 3 bases and J 5 bases; nucleotides not matched to a gene: 13. Germline CDR1 and CDR2: LNHDA and SQIVND (reference sequence). This CDR3 has 17 amino acids.

Only one count was recorded for this clone. The gene calls are TRBV15 and TRBJ2-7; the D gene is possibly TRBD2 (5 bases). V was clipped by 5 bases and J by 0 bases, with 11 bases between them. Looked up from germline, CDR1 is LNHNV and CDR2 is YYDKDF (reference sequence). CDR3 length: 14 amino acids. The CDR3 loop reads CATSAFGDSYEQYF. CDR3 sequence (DNA): TGTGCCACCAGCGCTTTCGGGGACTCCTACGAGCAGTACTTC.

V usage is TRBV27 and J usage is TRBJ1-4; D is uncertain. The V end lost 2 bases, the J end lost 5 bases, and 9 bases lay between the germline ends. In germline, CDR1 is MNHEY, CDR2 SMNVEV (reference sequence). The CDR3 is 14 residues long. The CDR3 bases are TGTGCCAGCAGTTTACTCGGAGACAATGAAAAACTGTTTTTT. Translated, it gives CASSLLGDNEKLFF.

This chain joins TRBV5-3 and TRBJ2-1; 7 bases map to TRBD2. TRBV5-3 is known as an ORF, though its function is uncertain. The CDR3 sequence is 14 residues long. After removal of 4 bases from V and 7 bases from J, the junction contained 8 bases not matched to a gene. The CDR3 sequence is CARSQTGLRNEQFF. The CDR3 DNA reads as TGTGCCAGAAGCCAAACGGGACTACGAAATGAGCAGTTCTTC.

The rearrangement links TRBV29-1 to TRBJ2-4, with D possibly TRBD1 on 6 matching bases. This CDR3 has 12 amino acids. Germline V lookup: CDR1 SQVTM, CDR2 ANQGSEA. The germline V and J ends were trimmed by 6 bases and 11 bases, with 17 bases remaining between them. The DNA of the CDR3 is TGCAGCGTCCGATTAGATTCAGGGGTTCAGTACTTC. Translation gives CSVRLDSGVQYF.

This chain links TRBV5-1 with TRBJ1-2; 8 nucleotides align to TRBD1. This CDR3 is 15 amino acids long. Germline lookup yields CDR1 SGHRS and CDR2 YFSETQ. The V and J ends lost 4 bases and 6 bases, in that order; junction bases with no gene match: 11. The DNA for the CDR3 is TGCGCCAGCAGCATGAACCCCGGGACAGGTGATGGCTACACCTTC. It yields the protein CASSMNPGTGDGYTF. The full variable domain, in which reference TRBV5-1 and TRBJ1-2 provide the parts outside the CDR3, is KAGVTQTPRYLIKTRGQQVTLSCSPISGHRSVSWYQQTPGQGLQFLFEYFSETQRNKGNFPGRFSGRQFSNSRSEMNVSTLELGDSALYLCASSMNPGTGDGYTFGSGTRLTVV.

The rearrangement links TRBV24-1 to TRBJ2-1, with TRBD2 as a possible D gene (6 bases). CDR1 and CDR2 (germline): KGHDR, SFDVKD. The CDR3 consists of 12 residues. Trimming cost V 10 bases and J 5 bases, with 11 bases left between them. In DNA form, the CDR3 reads TGTGCCACGGGGGGAAGGGACAATGAGCAGTTCTTC. Encoded protein: CATGGRDNEQFF.